This T cell receptor beta chain was recorded in a study of spatial heterogeneity in lung cancer. V lost 5 bases and J lost 7; bases outside the gene matches: 7. This CDR3 comprises 14 residues. Germline V gene data show CDR1 as MRHNA and CDR2 as SNTAGT. Findings and caveats of the study: It was found that expanded intratumoral alpha and beta TCR counts tracked tumor mutation counts.

The time point denotes: sample taken at primary tumor resection. There are many counts of this clonotype. Its antigen is undetermined. TCRdb reprocessed the 5' RACE reads via MiXCR and lists one record per CDR3 protein. The data hold roughly 20,000 distinct CDR3 sequences, with over 4% observed a single time. The source material was lung tumor tissue, sampled at surgery. This clonotype originated in a male donor with early-stage non-small cell lung cancer. The chain is built from TRBV6-4 and TRBJ2-3; 9 bases match TRBD2. CDR3 coding DNA: TGTGCCAGCAGTCGGATAGCGGGGGAGAATACGCAGTATTTT. This encodes CASSRIAGENTQYF.